These T cell receptor beta chains were read from a single sample in a study of blood T cell repertoires in COVID-19. Sequencing used immunoSEQ multiplex PCR; TCRdb keeps in-frame clones, though not all of them. The repertoire consists of about 83,000 clones, with around 87% occurring once and the leading ten covering around 7.8%. Material for sequencing was peripheral blood. These receptors were obtained from an elderly man with active or convalescent COVID-19. CDR3s include the opening cysteine and the closing phenylalanine or tryptophan. D genes are given only for firm matches. The size of a clone is reported for some rows only, either as once, few or many, or as a class for expanded clones.

V gene,D gene,clone size,J gene,CDR3 DNA,CDR3 protein
TRBV19,.,.,TRBJ1-5,TGTGCCAGTAGCCGAGTCTTCGGCAATCAGCCCCAGCATTTT,CASSRVFGNQPQHF
TRBV27,TRBD2,.,TRBJ2-5,TGTGCCAGCAGTTTCGGGGGGCAAGAGACCCAGTACTTC,CASSFGGQETQYF
TRBV6-5,.,once,TRBJ2-5,TGTGCCAGCAGTTACTCATCAGGCAAGACCCAGTACTTC,CASSYSSGKTQYF
TRBV11-3,.,once,TRBJ2-3,TGTGCCAGCAGCTTAGCGGGAGTTCGTGATACGCAGTATTTT,CASSLAGVRDTQYF
TRBV4-1,.,.,TRBJ2-3,TGCGCCAGCAGCCTTCGCGGAGGGGCAGATACGCAGTATTTT,CASSLRGGADTQYF
TRBV5-1,TRBD1,.,TRBJ2-1,TGCGCCAGCAGCTTTTCCGGGACAGGATACAATGAGCAGTTCTTC,CASSFSGTGYNEQFF
TRBV4-1,.,.,TRBJ1-4,TGCGCCAGCAGCCAAGGCGGTCTCGGGGGGCTTACTAATGAAAAACTGTTTTTT,CASSQGGLGGLTNEKLFF
TRBV3-1/TRBV3-2,TRBD2,.,TRBJ2-2,TGTGCCAGCAGCCCTACTAGCGAGGGCACCGGGGAGCTGTTTTTT,CASSPTSEGTGELFF
TRBV7-8,.,.,TRBJ1-2,TGTGCCAGCAGCCCCAGTGAGGTTGGCTACACCTTC,CASSPSEVGYTF
TRBV10-2,TRBD1,.,TRBJ1-5,TGCGCCAGCACCGAATCAGACAGGGGGCGGCAGCCCCAGCATTTT,CASTESDRGRQPQHF
TRBV14,.,.,TRBJ2-3,TGTGCCAGCAGCCAAGATCTGGGTATCCGCGGTACGCAGTATTTT,CASSQDLGIRGTQYF
TRBV27,TRBD2,.,TRBJ2-3,TGTGCCAGCAGGGTCGTAGGGACTAGCAACACAGATACGCAGTATTTT,CASRVVGTSNTDTQYF
TRBV9,.,.,TRBJ2-3,TGTGCCAGCAGCGTAGGTGTCGGAGGGGGGGTCACAGATACGCAGTATTTT,CASSVGVGGGVTDTQYF
TRBV18,.,.,TRBJ1-1,TGTGCCAGCTCGTCACCGACAGAGAACACTGAAGCTTTCTTT,CASSSPTENTEAFF
TRBV5-6,TRBD1,.,TRBJ2-5,TGTGCCAGCAGCAACCGGGGACAGGGGGGTCGAGAGACCCAGTACTTC,CASSNRGQGGRETQYF
TRBV28,.,.,TRBJ1-4,TGTGCCAGCAGTTTAATAGGGCAGGGTCGGGAAAAACTGTTTTTT,CASSLIGQGREKLFF
TRBV4-2,.,.,TRBJ1-3,TGTGCCAGCAGCCTAACGCGGGCTGCTGGAAACACCATATATTTT,CASSLTRAAGNTIYF
TRBV6-5,.,.,TRBJ2-1,TGTGCCAGCTCTTGGGGCGCCTCCTACAATGAGCAGTTCTTC,CASSWGASYNEQFF
TRBV5-6,.,.,TRBJ2-1,TGTGCCAGCAGCCACTATGAAATCAATGAGCAGTTCTTC,CASSHYEINEQFF
TRBV23-1,TRBD1,.,TRBJ2-1,TGCGCCAGCAGTCAGGGACAGGGGGACAGTAATGAGCAGTTCTTC,CASSQGQGDSNEQFF
TRBV27,.,.,TRBJ1-6,TGTGCCAGCAGTTTTTCAGCAGGGACACCCCTCCACTTT,CASSFSAGTPLHF
TRBV4-2,TRBD1,medium-sized,TRBJ2-1,TGTGCCAGCAGCCCGACAGAGGTGGTCAGGGGGCGGGATGAGCAGTTCTTC,CASSPTEVVRGRDEQFF
TRBV18,.,.,TRBJ2-3,TGTGCCAGCTCACCCCGCCGGGACACCACAGATACGCAGTATTTT,CASSPRRDTTDTQYF
TRBV18,.,.,TRBJ1-3,TGTGCCAGCTCACGCCCGAACACCGGACACTCTGGAAACACCATATATTTT,CASSRPNTGHSGNTIYF
TRBV12-5,TRBD1,.,TRBJ2-1,TGTGCTAGTGGACCCGGGACAGGGAGGGTTCAGTTCTTC,CASGPGTGRVQFF